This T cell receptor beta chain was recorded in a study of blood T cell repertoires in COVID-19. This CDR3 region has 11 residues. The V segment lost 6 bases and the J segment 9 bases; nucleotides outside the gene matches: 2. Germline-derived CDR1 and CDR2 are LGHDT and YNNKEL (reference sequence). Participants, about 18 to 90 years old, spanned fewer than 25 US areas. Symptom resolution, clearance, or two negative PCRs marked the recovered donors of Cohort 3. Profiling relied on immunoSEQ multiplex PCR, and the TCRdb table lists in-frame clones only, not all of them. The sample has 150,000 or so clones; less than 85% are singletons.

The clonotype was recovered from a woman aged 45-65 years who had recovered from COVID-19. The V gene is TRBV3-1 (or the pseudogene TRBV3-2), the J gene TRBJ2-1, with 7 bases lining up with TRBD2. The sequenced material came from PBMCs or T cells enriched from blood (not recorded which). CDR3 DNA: TGTGCCAGCAGTGTAGCGGGTGAGCAGTTCTTC. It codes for CASSVAGEQFF.